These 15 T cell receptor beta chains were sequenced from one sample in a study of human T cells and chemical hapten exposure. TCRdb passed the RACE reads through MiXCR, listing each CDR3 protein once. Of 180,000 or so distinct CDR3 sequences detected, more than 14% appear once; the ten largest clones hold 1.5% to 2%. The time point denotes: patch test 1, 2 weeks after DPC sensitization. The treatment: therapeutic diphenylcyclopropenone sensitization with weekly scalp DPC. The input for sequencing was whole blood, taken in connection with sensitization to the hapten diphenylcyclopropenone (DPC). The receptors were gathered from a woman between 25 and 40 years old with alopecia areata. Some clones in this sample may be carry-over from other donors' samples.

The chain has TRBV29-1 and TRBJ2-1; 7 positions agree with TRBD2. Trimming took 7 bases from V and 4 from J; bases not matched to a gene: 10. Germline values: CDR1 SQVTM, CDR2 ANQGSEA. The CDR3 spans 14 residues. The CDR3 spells CSDAGASGYNEQFF. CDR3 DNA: TGCAGCGACGCGGGAGCTAGCGGTTACAATGAGCAGTTCTTC.

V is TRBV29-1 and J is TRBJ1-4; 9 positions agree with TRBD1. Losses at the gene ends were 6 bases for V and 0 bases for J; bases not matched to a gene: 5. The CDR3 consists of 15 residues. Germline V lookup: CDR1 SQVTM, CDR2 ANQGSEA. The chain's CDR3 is CSVGTGHATNEKLFF. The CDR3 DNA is TGCAGCGTGGGGACAGGGCACGCAACTAATGAAAAACTGTTTTTT.

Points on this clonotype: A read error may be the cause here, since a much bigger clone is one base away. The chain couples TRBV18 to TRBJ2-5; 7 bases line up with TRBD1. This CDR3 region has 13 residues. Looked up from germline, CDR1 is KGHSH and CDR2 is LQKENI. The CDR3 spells CASPPQGYETQYF. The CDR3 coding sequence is TGTGCCAGCCCACCACAGGGGTACGAGACCCAGTACTTC.

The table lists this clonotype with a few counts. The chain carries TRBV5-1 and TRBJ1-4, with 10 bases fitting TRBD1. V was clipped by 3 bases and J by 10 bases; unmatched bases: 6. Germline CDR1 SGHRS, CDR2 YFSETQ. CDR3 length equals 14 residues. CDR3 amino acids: CASSSDRGRRKLFF. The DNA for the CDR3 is TGCGCCAGCAGCTCCGACAGGGGGCGGCGAAAACTGTTTTTT.

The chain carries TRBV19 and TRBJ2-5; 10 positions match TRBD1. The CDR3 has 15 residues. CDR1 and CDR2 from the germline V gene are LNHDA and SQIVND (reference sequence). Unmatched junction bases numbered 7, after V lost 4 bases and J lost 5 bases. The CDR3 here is CASSTGTGVLETQYF. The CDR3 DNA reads TGTGCCAGTAGTACCGGGACAGGGGTTCTGGAGACCCAGTACTTC.

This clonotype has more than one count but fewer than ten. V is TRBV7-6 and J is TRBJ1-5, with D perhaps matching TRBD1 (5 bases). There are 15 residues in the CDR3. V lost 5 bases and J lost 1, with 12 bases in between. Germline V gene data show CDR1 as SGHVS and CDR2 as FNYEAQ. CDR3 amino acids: CASSLGDGSNQPQHF. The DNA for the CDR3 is TGTGCCAGCAGCCTAGGGGATGGGAGCAATCAGCCCCAGCATTTT.

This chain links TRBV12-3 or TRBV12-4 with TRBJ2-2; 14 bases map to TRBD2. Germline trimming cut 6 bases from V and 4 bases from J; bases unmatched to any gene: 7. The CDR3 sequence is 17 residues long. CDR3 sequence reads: CASRPGLAGAGTGELFF. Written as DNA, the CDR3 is TGTGCCAGCAGGCCGGGACTAGCGGGAGCGGGCACCGGGGAGCTGTTTTTT.

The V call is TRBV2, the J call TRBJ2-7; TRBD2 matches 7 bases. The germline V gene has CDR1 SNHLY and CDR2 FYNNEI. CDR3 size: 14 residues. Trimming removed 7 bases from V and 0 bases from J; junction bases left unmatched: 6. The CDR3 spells CASIMGGGSYEQYF. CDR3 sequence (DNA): TGTGCCAGCATCATGGGCGGGGGCTCCTACGAGCAGTACTTC. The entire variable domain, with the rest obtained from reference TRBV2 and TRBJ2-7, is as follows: EPEVTQTPSHQVTQMGQEVILRCVPISNHLYFYWYRQILGQKVEFLVSFYNNEISEKSEIFDDQFSVERPDGSNFTLKIRSTKLEDSAMYFCASIMGGGSYEQYFGPGTRLTVT.

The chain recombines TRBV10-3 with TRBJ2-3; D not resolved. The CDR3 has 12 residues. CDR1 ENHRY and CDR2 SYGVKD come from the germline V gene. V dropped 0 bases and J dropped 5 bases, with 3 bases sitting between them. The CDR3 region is CAISESQDTQYF. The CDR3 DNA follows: TGTGCCATCAGTGAGTCTCAAGATACGCAGTATTTT.

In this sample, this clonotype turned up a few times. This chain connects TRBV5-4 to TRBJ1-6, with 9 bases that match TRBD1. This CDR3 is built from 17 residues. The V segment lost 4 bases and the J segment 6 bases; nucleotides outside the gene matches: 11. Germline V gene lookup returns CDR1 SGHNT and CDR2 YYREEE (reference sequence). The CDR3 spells CASSDGKGTGLNSPLHF. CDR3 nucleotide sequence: TGTGCCAGCAGCGACGGTAAAGGGACAGGGCTTAATTCACCCCTCCACTTT.

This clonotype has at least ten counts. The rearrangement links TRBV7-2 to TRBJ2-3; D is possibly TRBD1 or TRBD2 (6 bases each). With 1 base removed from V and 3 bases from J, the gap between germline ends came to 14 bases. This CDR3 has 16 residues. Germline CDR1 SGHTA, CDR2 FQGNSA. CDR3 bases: TGTGCCAGCAGCTTAGGAGGGGGGAAGAGTACAGATACGCAGTATTTT. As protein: CASSLGGGKSTDTQYF.

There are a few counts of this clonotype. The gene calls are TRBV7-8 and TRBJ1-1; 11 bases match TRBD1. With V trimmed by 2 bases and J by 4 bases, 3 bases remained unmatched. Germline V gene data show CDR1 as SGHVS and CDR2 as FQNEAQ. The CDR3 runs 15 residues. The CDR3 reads CASSLRDRGSTEAFF. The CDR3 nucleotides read TGTGCCAGCAGCTTACGGGACAGGGGGAGCACTGAAGCTTTCTTT.

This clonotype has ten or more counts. The CDR3 region has the DNA TGCGCCAGCAGCCAGGGACAGGGTTACTCTGGAAACACCATATATTTT. Translating gives CASSQGQGYSGNTIYF. This chain uses TRBV4-3 with TRBJ1-3; 9 nucleotides match TRBD1. From germline, CDR1 is LGHNA and CDR2 YSLEER. The CDR3 contains 16 residues. Germline trimming cut 3 bases from V and 0 bases from J; bases unmatched to any gene: 3.

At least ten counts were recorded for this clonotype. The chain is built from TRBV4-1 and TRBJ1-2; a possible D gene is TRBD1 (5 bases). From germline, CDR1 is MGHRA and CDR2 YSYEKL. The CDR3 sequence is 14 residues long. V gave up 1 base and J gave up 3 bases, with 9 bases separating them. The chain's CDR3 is CASSQAGTDYGYTF. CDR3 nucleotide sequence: TGCGCCAGCAGCCAAGCCGGGACTGACTATGGCTACACCTTC.

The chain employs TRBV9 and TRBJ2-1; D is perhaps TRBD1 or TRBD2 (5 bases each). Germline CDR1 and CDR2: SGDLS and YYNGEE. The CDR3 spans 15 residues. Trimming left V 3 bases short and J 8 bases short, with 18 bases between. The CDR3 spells CASSGLSARGDEQFF. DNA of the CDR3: TGTGCCAGCAGCGGACTTTCGGCCCGGGGCGATGAGCAGTTCTTC. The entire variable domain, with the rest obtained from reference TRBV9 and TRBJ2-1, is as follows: DSGVTQTPKHLITATGQRVTLRCSPRSGDLSVYWYQQSLDQGLQFLIQYYNGEERAKGNILERFSAQQFPDLHSELNLSSLELGDSALYFCASSGLSARGDEQFFGPGTRLTVL.